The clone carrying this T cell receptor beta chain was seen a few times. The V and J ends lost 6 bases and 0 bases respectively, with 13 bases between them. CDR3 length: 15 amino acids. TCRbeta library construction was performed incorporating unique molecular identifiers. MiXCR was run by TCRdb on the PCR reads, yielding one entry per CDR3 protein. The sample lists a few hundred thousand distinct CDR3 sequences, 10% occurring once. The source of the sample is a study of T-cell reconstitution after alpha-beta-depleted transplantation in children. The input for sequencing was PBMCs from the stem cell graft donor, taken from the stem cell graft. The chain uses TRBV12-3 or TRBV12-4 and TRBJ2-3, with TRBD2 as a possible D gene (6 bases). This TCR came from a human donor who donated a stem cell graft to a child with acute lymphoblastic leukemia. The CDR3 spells CASSPIAASTDTQYF. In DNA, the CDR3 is TGTGCCAGCAGCCCCATAGCGGCTAGCACAGATACGCAGTATTTT.